The 24 T cell receptor beta chains below were found in one sample sequenced in a study of T cells in Graves' hyperthyroidism and ophthalmopathy. Amplification yielded TCR beta CDR3 regions, with RNA transcripts as the source. HTBI primers drove first-round RT-PCR of the TCR CDR3. Using its own MiXCR run on the multiplex PCR reads, TCRdb lists one record per CDR3 protein. This sample has a few hundred thousand distinct CDR3 sequences, with around 42% found just once. The specimen sequenced was peripheral blood or thyroid tissue (not recorded which). Receptors were obtained from a woman under 30 with Graves' hyperthyroidism.

As regards this clonotype: The junction shows a germline mismatch at one end, possibly a read error. The V and J genes are TRBV2 and TRBJ2-7, with D possibly TRBD1 on 8 matching bases. This CDR3 is 12 amino acids long. The germline gives CDR1 SNHLY, CDR2 FYNNEI. The CDR3 coding sequence is TGTGCCAGCAGTAGGGACAGGCGGGAGCTGTACTTC. Translating it yields CASSRDRRELYF.

This clonotype has a count of ten or more. V usage is TRBV29-1 and J usage is TRBJ2-2, with 9 bases fitting TRBD1. The CDR3 length is 13 residues. Unmatched junction bases numbered 4, after V lost 6 bases and J lost 5 bases. Germline loops: CDR1 SQVTM, CDR2 ANQGSEA. CDR3 DNA: TGCAGCGTCTACAGGGGGCTTACCGGGGAGCTGTTTTTT. It codes for CSVYRGLTGELFF.

CDR3 region: CSARDGSGSYEQYF. The CDR3, as DNA: TGCAGTGCTAGAGATGGTAGCGGGAGTTACGAGCAGTACTTC. The J gene is TRBJ2-7, the V gene TRBV20-1; 9 bases map to TRBD2. Germline trimming cut 0 bases from V and 4 bases from J; bases unmatched to any gene: 4. Germline CDR1 reads DFQATT; CDR2 reads SNEGSKA (reference sequence). This CDR3 is 14 amino acids long.

The chain has TRBV7-9 and TRBJ1-2, with 7 bases identical to TRBD1. The germline gives CDR1 SEHNR, CDR2 FQNEAQ (reference sequence). This CDR3 is built from 13 residues. V gave up 5 bases and J gave up 6 bases; unmatched junction bases: 6. For the CDR3, the DNA is TGTGCCAGCAGCCCGACAGGGTACCATGGCTACACCTTC. It codes for CASSPTGYHGYTF.

V and J are TRBV29-1 and TRBJ1-2; 10 positions agree with TRBD1. Trimming took 4 bases from V and 7 from J; bases not matched to a gene: 9. The CDR3 spans 14 residues. Germline V CDR1 and CDR2: SQVTM, ANQGSEA. The CDR3 region has the DNA TGCAGCGTTGTAGGGGGCGGGACAGGGGTTGGCTACACCTTC. Translating gives CSVVGGGTGVGYTF.

The V gene is TRBV4-2, the J gene TRBJ1-1; D unclear. There are 16 residues in the CDR3. The germline V gene encodes CDR1 LGHNA and CDR2 YNFKEQ. V was pared by 1 base and J by 4 bases, with 16 bases between. The CDR3 sequence is CASSQGNRLETTEAFF. The DNA of the CDR3 is TGTGCCAGCAGCCAAGGAAACCGTTTGGAGACCACTGAAGCTTTCTTT.

This clonotype was picked up many times. The gene calls are TRBV5-1 and TRBJ2-5; D assignment may be TRBD1 or TRBD2 (5 bases each). Germline V gene lookup returns CDR1 SGHRS and CDR2 YFSETQ. Trimming removed 4 bases at V and 5 bases at J, with 18 bases between. The CDR3 consists of 15 residues. The CDR3 loop is CASSRSDSWRETQYF. The DNA of the CDR3 is TGCGCCAGCAGCCGGTCCGACAGTTGGAGGGAGACCCAGTACTTC.

This clonotype occurred many times. The chain employs TRBV20-1 and TRBJ2-5; no reliable D call. The V end lost 6 bases, the J end lost 0 bases, and 14 bases lay between the germline ends. The CDR3 has 14 amino acids. CDR1 DFQATT and CDR2 SNEGSKA come from the germline V gene (reference sequence). The chain's CDR3 is CSASKGLYQETQYF. The CDR3 region has the DNA TGCAGTGCCTCGAAGGGTTTGTACCAAGAGACCCAGTACTTC.

V gene TRBV11-3 combines with J gene TRBJ2-2; 7 bases map to TRBD2. From germline, CDR1 is SGHNT and CDR2 YENEEA. The CDR3 spans 15 residues. V lost 1 base, J lost 8 bases, and 7 bases stayed unmatched. The CDR3 nucleotides are TGTGCCAGCAGCTTAGTGTCTAGCGGCAGGGGGGAGCTGTTTTTT. It translates to CASSLVSSGRGELFF.

V gene TRBV20-1 combines with J gene TRBJ2-7; D not certain. CDR1 and CDR2 (germline): DFQATT, SNEGSKA (reference sequence). V was clipped by 5 bases and J by 7 bases, with 15 bases between them. CDR3 length equals 12 residues. CDR3 sequence: CSAHHPGREQYF. The CDR3 coding sequence is TGCAGTGCTCATCATCCAGGCCGGGAGCAGTACTTC.

The chain has TRBV12-3 or TRBV12-4 and TRBJ1-1; D remains ambiguous. V was pared by 3 bases and J by 11 bases, with 19 bases between. This CDR3 has 14 residues. The CDR3 sequence: CASSFMGGRRLAFF. As DNA, the CDR3 is TGTGCCAGCAGTTTTATGGGAGGGAGGAGGTTGGCTTTCTTT.

This chain links TRBV6-5 with TRBJ2-7, with TRBD2 as a possible D gene (6 bases). Germline loops: CDR1 MNHEY, CDR2 SVGAGI. Deletions cut 5 bases from V and 6 bases from J, with 14 bases between. The CDR3 is 13 residues long. The DNA of the CDR3 is TGTGCCAGCAGTGCGGGACCCCTGGCCGAGCAGTACTTC. Translated: CASSAGPLAEQYF.

The chain links TRBV7-3 to TRBJ2-7, with 10 bases matching TRBD2. Germline loops: CDR1 SGHTA, CDR2 FQGTGA. The CDR3 sequence is 16 residues long. The junction had 5 bases not matched to a gene; V was cut back by 3 bases and J by 0 bases. The CDR3 DNA reads TGTGCCAGCAGCTTGACCTCTAGCGGGAGCTCCTACGAGCAGTACTTC. This codes for CASSLTSSGSSYEQYF.

Details on this clonotype: This may be a read error: a much more frequent sequence differs by one nucleotide. CDR3 loop: CASGQEPRQIVTQYF. DNA of the CDR3: TGCGCCAGCGGCCAAGAACCCCGACAGATAGTGACCCAGTACTTC. The chain is built from TRBV7-3 and TRBJ2-5; D is tentatively TRBD1 or TRBD2 (5 bases each). CDR1 is SGHTA and CDR2 is FQGTGA in the germline V gene. CDR3 length: 15 amino acids. Variable domain in full (rest from reference TRBV7-3 and TRBJ2-5): GAGVSQTPSNKVTEKGKYVELRCDPISGHTALYWYRQSLGQGPEFLIYFQGTGAADDSGLPNDRFFAVRPEGSVSTLKIQRTERGDSAVYLCASGQEPRQIVTQYFGPGTRLLVL.

The table lists this clonotype with many counts. The rearrangement uses TRBV7-7 and TRBJ2-5; TRBD1 matches 9 bases. Unmatched junction bases numbered 4, after V lost 1 base and J lost 4 bases. Germline V gene sequence: CDR1 SSHAT, CDR2 FNYEAQ (reference sequence). The CDR3 runs to 15 residues. The CDR3 region has the DNA TGTGCCAGCAGCTTAGACAGGGGGCTGGGAGAGACCCAGTACTTC. Its protein product is CASSLDRGLGETQYF.

The rearrangement uses TRBV2 and TRBJ1-4, with D perhaps matching TRBD1 (6 bases). Germline V gene data show CDR1 as SNHLY and CDR2 as FYNNEI. V lost 0 bases, J lost 7 bases, and 15 bases lay in between. This CDR3 spans 16 amino acids. CDR3 amino acids: CASSEALGGGTEKLFF. The DNA of the CDR3 is TGTGCCAGCAGTGAAGCGTTAGGGGGAGGCACTGAAAAACTGTTTTTT.

This chain uses TRBV24-1 with TRBJ2-7, with 7 bases fitting TRBD2. The V gene end was trimmed by 2 bases and the J gene end by 7 bases; junction bases not matched to a gene: 19. This CDR3 has 18 residues. Germline CDR1 reads KGHDR; CDR2 reads SFDVKD. The CDR3 nucleotides are TGTGCCACCAGTGATTATGCGGGGGAGGGAGGCGCTTACAATGAGCAGTACTTC. Amino acid sequence: CATSDYAGEGGAYNEQYF.

This chain uses TRBV9 with TRBJ2-2, with 9 positions matching TRBD2. This CDR3 has 16 amino acids. Per germline, CDR1 SGDLS and CDR2 YYNGEE. With V trimmed by 0 bases and J by 4 bases, 4 bases remained unmatched. CDR3 sequence: CASSVVAGVFTGELFF. Written as DNA, the CDR3 is TGTGCCAGCAGCGTAGTAGCGGGAGTCTTCACCGGGGAGCTGTTTTTT.

Concerning this clonotype: Because it lacks the conserved phenylalanine or tryptophan at the end, this CDR3 is likely a read error. The DNA is omitted, as the CDR3 cannot be located on it reliably, and the CDR3 follows TCRdb's listing. The V gene is TRBV20-1, the J gene TRBJ1-1. The germline V gene has CDR1 DFQATT and CDR2 SNEGSKA (reference sequence). The CDR3 sequence runs 9 residues, both termini included. The CDR3 protein is CSAEDGANY.

The chain couples TRBV30 to TRBJ2-7; 9 bases line up with TRBD2. Germline CDR1 is GTSNPN and CDR2 is SVGIG (reference sequence). This CDR3 is built from 14 residues. V shed 1 base, J shed 2 bases, and the junction held 3 bases outside the gene matches. CDR3 bases: TGTGCCTGGAGTGGTATAGCGGGAGCCTACGAGCAGTACTTC. It translates to CAWSGIAGAYEQYF.

This clonotype was counted many times. The chain couples TRBV7-9 to TRBJ1-6, with D hard to call. Germline V gene data show CDR1 as SEHNR and CDR2 as FQNEAQ (reference sequence). V was shortened by 2 bases and J by 10 bases, with 12 bases between the two germline ends. The CDR3 is 14 residues long. This CDR3 is CASSLPGSASPLHF. The DNA of the CDR3 is TGTGCCAGCAGCTTACCGGGGTCAGCCTCACCCCTCCACTTT.

The CDR3 protein is CASSDSMDNVLTF. The CDR3 DNA reads as TGTGCCAGCAGTGACTCGATGGACAACGTCCTGACTTTC. The chain has TRBV27 and TRBJ2-6; no definite D call. V lost 5 bases, J lost 9 bases, and 11 bases lay in between. Germline lookup yields CDR1 MNHEY and CDR2 SMNVEV (reference sequence). This CDR3 contains 13 residues.

The chain recombines TRBV3-1 with TRBJ2-2; D may be TRBD2 (6 bases). Germline V gene lookup returns CDR1 LGHDT and CDR2 YNNKEL (reference sequence). V was pared by 3 bases and J by 0 bases, with 20 bases between. The CDR3 runs to 19 residues. The CDR3 reads CASSQPFLAPNSNTGELFF. CDR3 sequence (DNA): TGTGCCAGCAGCCAGCCATTCCTAGCGCCCAACTCGAACACCGGGGAGCTGTTTTTT.

V gene TRBV29-1 combines with J gene TRBJ2-6; D possibly corresponds to TRBD2 (5 bases). CDR3 size: 12 residues. The V and J ends lost 6 bases and 9 bases respectively, with 12 bases between them. CDR1 and CDR2 (germline): SQVTM, ANQGSEA. For the CDR3, the DNA is TGCAGCGTAGCACGGGGTGGCAACGTCCTGACTTTC. As protein: CSVARGGNVLTF.